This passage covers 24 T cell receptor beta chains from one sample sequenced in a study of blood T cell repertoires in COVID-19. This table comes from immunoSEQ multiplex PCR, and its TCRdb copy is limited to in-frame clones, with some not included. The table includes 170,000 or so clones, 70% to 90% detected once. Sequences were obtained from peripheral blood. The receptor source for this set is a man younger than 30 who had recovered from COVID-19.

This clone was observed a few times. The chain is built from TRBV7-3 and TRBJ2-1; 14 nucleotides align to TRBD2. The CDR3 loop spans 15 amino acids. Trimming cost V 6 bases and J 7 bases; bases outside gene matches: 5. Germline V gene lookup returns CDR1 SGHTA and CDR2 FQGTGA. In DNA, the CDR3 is TGTGCCAGCAGTCAACGACTAGCGGGGGGGAATGAGCAGTTCTTC. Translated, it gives CASSQRLAGGNEQFF.

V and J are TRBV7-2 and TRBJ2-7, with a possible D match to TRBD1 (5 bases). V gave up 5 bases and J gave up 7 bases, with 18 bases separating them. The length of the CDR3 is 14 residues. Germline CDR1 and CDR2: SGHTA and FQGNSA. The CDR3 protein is CASSSSRGTVEQYF. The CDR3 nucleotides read TGTGCCAGCAGCAGCTCTAGGGGTACGGTTGAGCAGTACTTC. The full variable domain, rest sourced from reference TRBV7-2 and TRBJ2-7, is GAGVSQSPSNKVTEKGKDVELRCDPISGHTALYWYRQSLGQGLEFLIYFQGNSAPDKSGLPSDRFSAERTGGSVSTLTIQRTQQEDSAVYLCASSSSRGTVEQYFGPGTRLTVT.

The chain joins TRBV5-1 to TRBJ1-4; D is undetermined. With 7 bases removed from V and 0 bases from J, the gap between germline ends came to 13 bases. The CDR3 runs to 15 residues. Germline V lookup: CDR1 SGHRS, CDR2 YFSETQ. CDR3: CASRVSPATNEKLFF. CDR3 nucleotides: TGCGCCAGCCGGGTCTCCCCCGCAACTAATGAAAAACTGTTTTTT.

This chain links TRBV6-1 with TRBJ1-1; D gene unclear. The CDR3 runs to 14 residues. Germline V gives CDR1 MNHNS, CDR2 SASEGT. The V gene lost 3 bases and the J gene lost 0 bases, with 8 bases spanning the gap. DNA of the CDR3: TGTGCCAGCAGTGATCCAGGAATGAACACTGAAGCTTTCTTT. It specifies CASSDPGMNTEAFF.

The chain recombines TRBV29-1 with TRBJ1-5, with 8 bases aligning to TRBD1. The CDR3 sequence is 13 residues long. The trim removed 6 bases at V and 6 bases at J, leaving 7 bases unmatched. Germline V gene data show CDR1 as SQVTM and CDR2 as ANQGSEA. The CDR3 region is CSVEDRVGQPQHF. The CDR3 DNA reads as TGCAGCGTGGAGGACAGGGTCGGTCAGCCCCAGCATTTT.

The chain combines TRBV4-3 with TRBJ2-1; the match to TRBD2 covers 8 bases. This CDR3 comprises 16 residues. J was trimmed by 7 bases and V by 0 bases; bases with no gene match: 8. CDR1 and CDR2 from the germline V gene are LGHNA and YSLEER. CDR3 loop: CASSQDLSGRPNEQFF. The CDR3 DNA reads TGCGCCAGCAGCCAAGATCTGAGCGGGAGACCAAATGAGCAGTTCTTC.

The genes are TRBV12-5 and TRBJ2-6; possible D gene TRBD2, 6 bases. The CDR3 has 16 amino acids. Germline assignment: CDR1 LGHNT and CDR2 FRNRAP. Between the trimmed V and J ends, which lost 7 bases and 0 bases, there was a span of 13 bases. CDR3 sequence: CASALLGGSGANVLTF. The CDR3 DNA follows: TGTGCTAGTGCTCTCCTGGGGGGCTCTGGGGCCAACGTCCTGACTTTC.

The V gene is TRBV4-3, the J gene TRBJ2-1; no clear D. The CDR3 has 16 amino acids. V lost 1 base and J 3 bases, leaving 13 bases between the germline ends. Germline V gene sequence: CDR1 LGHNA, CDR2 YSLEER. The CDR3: CASSQAGATFYNEQFF. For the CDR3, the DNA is TGCGCCAGCAGCCAAGCCGGAGCCACCTTCTACAATGAGCAGTTCTTC.

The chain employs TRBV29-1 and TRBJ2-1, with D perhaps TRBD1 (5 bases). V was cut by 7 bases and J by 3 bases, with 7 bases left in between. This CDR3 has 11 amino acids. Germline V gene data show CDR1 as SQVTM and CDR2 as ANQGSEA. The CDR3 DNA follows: TGCAGCGCAGACAGCTACAATGAGCAGTTCTTC. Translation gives CSADSYNEQFF.

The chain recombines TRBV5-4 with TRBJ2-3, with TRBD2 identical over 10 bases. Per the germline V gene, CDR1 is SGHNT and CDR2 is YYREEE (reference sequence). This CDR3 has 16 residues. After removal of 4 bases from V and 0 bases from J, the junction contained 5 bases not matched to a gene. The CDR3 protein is CASSRTSGASTDTQYF. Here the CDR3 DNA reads TGTGCCAGCAGCCGGACTAGCGGAGCTAGCACAGATACGCAGTATTTT.

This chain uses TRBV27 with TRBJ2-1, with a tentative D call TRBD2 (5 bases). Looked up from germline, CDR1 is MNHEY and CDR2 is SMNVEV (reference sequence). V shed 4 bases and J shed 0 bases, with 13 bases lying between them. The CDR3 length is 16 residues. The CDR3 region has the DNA TGTGCCAGCAGTTATTCTAGCAGGAGCTCCTACAATGAGCAGTTCTTC. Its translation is CASSYSSRSSYNEQFF.

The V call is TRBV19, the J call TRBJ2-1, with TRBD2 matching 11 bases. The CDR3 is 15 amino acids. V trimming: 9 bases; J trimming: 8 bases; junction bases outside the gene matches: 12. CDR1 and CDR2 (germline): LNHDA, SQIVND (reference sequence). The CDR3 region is CASRLAGYSRDEQFF. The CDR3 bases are TGTGCCAGCCGACTAGCGGGATATTCTCGCGATGAGCAGTTCTTC. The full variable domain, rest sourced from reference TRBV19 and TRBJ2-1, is DGGITQSPKYLFRKEGQNVTLSCEQNLNHDAMYWYRQDPGQGLRLIYYSQIVNDFQKGDIAEGYSVSREKKESFPLTVTSAQKNPTAFYLCASRLAGYSRDEQFFGPGTRLTVL.

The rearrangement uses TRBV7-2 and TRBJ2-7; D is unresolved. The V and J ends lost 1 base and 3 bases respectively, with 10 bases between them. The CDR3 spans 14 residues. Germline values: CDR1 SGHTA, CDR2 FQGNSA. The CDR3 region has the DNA TGTGCCAGCAGCTTAGGACCGGCTAGCTACGAGCAGTACTTC. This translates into CASSLGPASYEQYF.

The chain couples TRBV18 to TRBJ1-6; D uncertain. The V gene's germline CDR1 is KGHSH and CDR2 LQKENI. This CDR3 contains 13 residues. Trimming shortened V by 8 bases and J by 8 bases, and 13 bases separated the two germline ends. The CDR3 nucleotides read TGTGCCAGCGCAACGTCTCGGGATTCACCCCTCCACTTT. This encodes CASATSRDSPLHF.

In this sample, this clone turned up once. The CDR3 loop is CASSSGGTYNEQFF. The DNA for the CDR3 is TGCGCCAGCAGCTCGGGCGGGACTTACAATGAGCAGTTCTTC. The chain has TRBV5-1 and TRBJ2-1; the D gene is possibly TRBD2 (6 bases). The CDR3 loop spans 14 amino acids. The germline V gene encodes CDR1 SGHRS and CDR2 YFSETQ. Trimming shortened V by 3 bases and J by 4 bases, and 11 bases separated the two germline ends.

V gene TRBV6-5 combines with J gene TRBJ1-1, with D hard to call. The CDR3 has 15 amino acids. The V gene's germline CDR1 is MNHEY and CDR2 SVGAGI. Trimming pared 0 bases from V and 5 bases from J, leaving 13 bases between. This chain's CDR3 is CASSYSKGWRTEAFF. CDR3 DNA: TGTGCCAGCAGTTACTCGAAAGGGTGGAGGACTGAAGCTTTCTTT.

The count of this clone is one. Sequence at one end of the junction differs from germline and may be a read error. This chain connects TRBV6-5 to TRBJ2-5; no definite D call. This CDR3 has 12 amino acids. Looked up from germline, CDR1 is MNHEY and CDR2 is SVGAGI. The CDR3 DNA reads TGTGCCAGCAGTAACTCCGGAGAGACCCAGTACTTC. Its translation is CASSNSGETQYF.

The CDR3 nucleotides read TGTGCCTGGAGTGTATTAGGGGGGGCCGCCGGGGAGCTGTTTTTT. Residues: CAWSVLGGAAGELFF. The rearrangement joins TRBV30 to TRBJ2-2; the D gene is possibly TRBD2 (7 bases). This CDR3 has 15 amino acids. Looked up from germline, CDR1 is GTSNPN and CDR2 is SVGIG (reference sequence). V lost 0 bases and J 6 bases, leaving 14 bases between the germline ends.

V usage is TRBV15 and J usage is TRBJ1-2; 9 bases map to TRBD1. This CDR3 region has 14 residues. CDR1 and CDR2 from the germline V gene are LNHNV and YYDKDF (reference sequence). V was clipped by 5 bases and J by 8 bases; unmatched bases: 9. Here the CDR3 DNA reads TGTGCCACCAGCCAGGGGGACAGGGACGGCGGCTACACCTTC. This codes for CATSQGDRDGGYTF.

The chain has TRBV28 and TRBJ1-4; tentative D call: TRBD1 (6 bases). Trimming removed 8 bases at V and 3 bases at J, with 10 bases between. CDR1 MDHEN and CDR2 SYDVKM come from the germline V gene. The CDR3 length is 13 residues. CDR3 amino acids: CASGNRANEKLFF. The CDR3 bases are TGTGCCAGCGGGAACAGGGCTAATGAAAAACTGTTTTTT.

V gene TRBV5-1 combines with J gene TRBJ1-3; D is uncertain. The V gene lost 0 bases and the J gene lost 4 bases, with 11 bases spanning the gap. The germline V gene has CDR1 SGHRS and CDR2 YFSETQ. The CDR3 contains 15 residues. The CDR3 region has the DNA TGCGCCAGCAGCTTGGCCTCAGGCTCAGGAAACACCATATATTTT. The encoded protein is CASSLASGSGNTIYF.

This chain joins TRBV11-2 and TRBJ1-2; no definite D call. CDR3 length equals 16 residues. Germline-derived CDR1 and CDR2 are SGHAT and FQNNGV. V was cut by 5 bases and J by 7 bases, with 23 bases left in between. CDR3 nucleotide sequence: TGTGCCAGCAGCCCAACGCTAGGAGGGCCTAGGGCTGGCTACACCTTC. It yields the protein CASSPTLGGPRAGYTF.

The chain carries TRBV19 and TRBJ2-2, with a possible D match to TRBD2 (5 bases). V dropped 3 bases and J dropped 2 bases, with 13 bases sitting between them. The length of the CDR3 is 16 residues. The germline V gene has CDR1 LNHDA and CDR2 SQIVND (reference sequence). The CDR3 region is CASSIIPLANTGELFF. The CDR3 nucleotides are TGTGCCAGTAGTATCATCCCTCTAGCTAACACCGGGGAGCTGTTTTTT.

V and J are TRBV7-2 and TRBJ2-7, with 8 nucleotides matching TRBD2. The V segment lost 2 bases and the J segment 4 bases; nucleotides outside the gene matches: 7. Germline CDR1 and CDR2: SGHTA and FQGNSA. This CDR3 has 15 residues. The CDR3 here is CASSLTSGGQYEQYF. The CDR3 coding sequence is TGTGCCAGCAGCTTAACTAGCGGAGGACAATACGAGCAGTACTTC. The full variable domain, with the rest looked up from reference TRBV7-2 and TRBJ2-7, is GAGVSQSPSNKVTEKGKDVELRCDPISGHTALYWYRQSLGQGLEFLIYFQGNSAPDKSGLPSDRFSAERTGGSVSTLTIQRTQQEDSAVYLCASSLTSGGQYEQYFGPGTRLTVT.